One T cell receptor (delta chain) is described in this entry. Its antigen is unknown. A far larger clone is one nucleotide away, so this likely arose from a read error. This sample is drawn from a study of gammadelta T cells in human blood (TCRdb year 2020). V lost 3 bases and J lost 1 base, and the count of bases not matched to a germline gene is 4. CDR3 length: 17 amino acids, cysteine to phenylalanine. Only the CDR3 part of the read is kept: 51 bases, read in frame from the first base. Reading the germline V gene gives CDR1 GEAIGNYY and CDR2 EKD. Study-level results and caveats: According to the study, polyclonal expansion of innate gamma-delta T cells right after birth appeared to be driven by microbial exposure.

The method behind the library was RT-PCR. The reads were generated on an Illumina MiSeq. TCRdb called clones afresh from the public reads with CATT; identical DNA rows were later merged. The sample table contains around 750 delta-chain clones; only one count was recorded for roughly 50% of them. The ten biggest clones cover 25% to 30% of the sample. The sequenced sample consisted of Vgamma9Vdelta2 gamma-delta T cells from cord blood. This clonotype originated in a newborn. The chain is made from TRDV2 and TRDJ3; 8 junctional bases match TRDD3. The sequence in DNA is TGTGCCTGTGACTCCGCTGGGGGATCCTGGGACACCCGACAGATGTTTTTC. Its protein is CACDSAGGSWDTRQMFF.